This T cell receptor beta chain was profiled in a study of T cell repertoires in ileal Crohn's disease. As for the study in general: All patients had surgery for stricturing (around 60%) or penetrating (about 40%) disease. General study points: Endoscopy was done a median approximately seven months after surgery. Mucosal expansions were suggested to be mainly CD8 T cells.

A remark on this clone: The antigen is unknown.

The ends lost 0 bases at V and 10 bases at J; junction bases unmatched: 6. This CDR3 is built from 15 residues. Germline values: CDR1 SGHNT, CDR2 YYREEE (reference sequence). The time point denotes: neoterminal ileum biopsy at postoperative endoscopy, about 6 months after surgery. The method was immunoSEQ multiplex PCR; TCRdb's version includes in-frame clones alone and lacks a portion of them. In the table there are 13,000 or so clones, approximately 80% of which are singletons. V usage is TRBV5-4 and J usage is TRBJ1-6; 8 bases are shared with TRBD1. This TCR was sampled from an adult with Crohn's disease. Sequenced: ileal tissue. Written as DNA, the CDR3 is TGTGCCAGCAGCTTGGCCGGGACAGGTGACTCACCCCTCCACTTT. The encoded protein is CASSLAGTGDSPLHF.